The 29 T cell receptor beta chains listed next were all sequenced from one sample in a study of blood T cell repertoires in COVID-19. Profiled with immunoSEQ multiplex PCR; TCRdb holds only in-frame clones, not every one. The sample has just over 650,000 clones, over 80% seen once. The sequenced material came from peripheral blood. Receptor source: a woman between 18 and 30 years old with acute or convalescent COVID-19.

The chain links TRBV19 to TRBJ1-2, with TRBD1 identical over 10 bases. This CDR3 contains 13 residues. CDR1 LNHDA and CDR2 SQIVND come from the germline V gene (reference sequence). V was clipped by 9 bases and J by 10 bases; unmatched bases: 11. In DNA, the CDR3 is TGTGCCAGCCGGGACAGGGGATCCCTTGCCTACACCTTC. Its translation is CASRDRGSLAYTF.

The V and J genes are TRBV7-2 and TRBJ2-4; D might be TRBD1 (7 bases). Germline V gene lookup returns CDR1 SGHTA and CDR2 FQGNSA. V lost 6 bases and J lost 5, with 17 bases in between. The CDR3 runs to 15 residues. CDR3 coding DNA: TGTGCCAGCAGTCTCAGGGGGGCTAGGGAAAACATTCAGTACTTC. Encoded protein: CASSLRGARENIQYF.

The chain links TRBV2 to TRBJ1-2; D perhaps matches TRBD1 (5 bases). Trimming cost V 4 bases and J 4 bases, with 10 bases left between them. CDR1 is SNHLY and CDR2 is FYNNEI in the germline V gene. The CDR3 is made up of 13 amino acids. CDR3: CASSGGAGYGYTF. In DNA form, the CDR3 reads TGTGCCAGCAGTGGGGGCGCAGGCTATGGCTACACCTTC.

The chain recombines TRBV15 with TRBJ1-1; unclear D gene. The germline V gene encodes CDR1 LNHNV and CDR2 YYDKDF (reference sequence). The CDR3 runs to 16 residues. V lost 1 base and J 2 bases, leaving 14 bases between the germline ends. CDR3 residues: CATSRGAQTINTEAFF. CDR3 bases: TGTGCCACCAGCAGAGGGGCACAGACCATTAACACTGAAGCTTTCTTT.

V and J are TRBV7-9 and TRBJ1-1, with 7 bases identical to TRBD1. The V segment lost 5 bases and the J segment 1 base; nucleotides outside the gene matches: 4. The germline gives CDR1 SEHNR, CDR2 FQNEAQ (reference sequence). The CDR3 totals 14 residues. The CDR3 region has the DNA TGTGCCAGCAGCGACCGGACAGGGAACACTGAAGCTTTCTTT. Translated, it gives CASSDRTGNTEAFF.

V and J are TRBV6-2 or TRBV6-3 and TRBJ1-2; D might be TRBD1 (5 bases). This CDR3 contains 16 residues. The germline gives CDR1 MNHEY, CDR2 SVGEGT. V dropped 2 bases and J dropped 3 bases, with 16 bases sitting between them. The CDR3 reads CASSYPELGEDYGYTF. CDR3 nucleotides: TGTGCCAGCAGTTACCCGGAGTTGGGGGAGGACTATGGCTACACCTTC.

This clone was seen once. The V gene is TRBV18, the J gene TRBJ1-2, with a tentative D call TRBD1 (6 bases). Germline CDR1 and CDR2: KGHSH and LQKENI. The CDR3 totals 15 residues. V was clipped by 0 bases and J by 1 base, with 9 bases between them. CDR3 sequence (DNA): TGTGCCAGCTCACCACCGAACAGGGATAACTATGGCTACACCTTC. Its protein product is CASSPPNRDNYGYTF.

The chain carries TRBV30 and TRBJ1-6, with unresolved D. The CDR3 loop spans 14 amino acids. V was trimmed by 1 base and J by 8 bases, leaving 12 bases between them. Germline assignment: CDR1 GTSNPN and CDR2 SVGIG (reference sequence). The chain's CDR3 is CAWSGGNGDSPLHF. The CDR3 DNA sequence: TGTGCCTGGAGTGGCGGGAACGGCGATTCACCCCTCCACTTT. Supplemented by reference TRBV30 and TRBJ1-6, the full variable domain reads SQTIHQWPATLVQPVGSPLSLECTVEGTSNPNLYWYRQAAGRGLQLLFYSVGIGQISSEVPQNLSASRPQDRQFILSSKKLLLSDSGFYLCAWSGGNGDSPLHFGNGTRLTVT.

This sequence joins TRBV27 and TRBJ2-1; 14 bases match TRBD2. Germline trimming cut 4 bases from V and 0 bases from J; bases unmatched to any gene: 2. The CDR3 totals 17 residues. The germline V gene has CDR1 MNHEY and CDR2 SMNVEV (reference sequence). CDR3 sequence reads: CASSSGTSGGSYNEQFF. The CDR3 nucleotides are TGTGCCAGCAGTTCAGGGACTAGCGGGGGCTCCTACAATGAGCAGTTCTTC.

DNA for the CDR3: TGTGCCAGCAGGTGGAGCGGGGGACCTGACAATGAGCAGTTCTTC. As protein: CASRWSGGPDNEQFF. The chain recombines TRBV5-4 with TRBJ2-1; 8 positions match TRBD2. V shed 5 bases and J 5 bases; nucleotides not matched to a gene: 9. The CDR3 loop spans 15 amino acids. The V gene's germline CDR1 is SGHNT and CDR2 YYREEE (reference sequence).

The chain uses TRBV11-2 and TRBJ2-7; the D gene is possibly TRBD1 (5 bases). Germline values: CDR1 SGHAT, CDR2 FQNNGV. The V end was cut by 10 bases, the J end by 1 base, with 11 bases between. CDR3 length equals 12 residues. The CDR3 nucleotides read TGTGCCACAGAGGACATTTCCTACGAGCAGTACTTC. Residues: CATEDISYEQYF. The variable domain in full, completed from reference TRBV11-2 and TRBJ2-7, reads EAGVAQSPRYKIIEKRQSVAFWCNPISGHATLYWYQQILGQGPKLLIQFQNNGVVDDSQLPKDRFSAERLKGVDSTLKIQPAKLEDSAVYLCATEDISYEQYFGPGTRLTVT.

The chain has TRBV9 and TRBJ2-1; tentatively, D is TRBD1 (6 bases). The CDR3 contains 16 residues. V was pared by 2 bases and J by 7 bases, with 19 bases between. Germline CDR1 is SGDLS and CDR2 is YYNGEE. The CDR3 spells CASSVDRGGLWNEQFF. CDR3 sequence (DNA): TGTGCCAGCAGCGTCGACCGAGGGGGTTTGTGGAATGAGCAGTTCTTC. Full variable domain (outside the CDR3, taken from reference TRBV9 and TRBJ2-1): DSGVTQTPKHLITATGQRVTLRCSPRSGDLSVYWYQQSLDQGLQFLIQYYNGEERAKGNILERFSAQQFPDLHSELNLSSLELGDSALYFCASSVDRGGLWNEQFFGPGTRLTVL.

The V and J genes are TRBV15 and TRBJ2-7; 9 positions agree with TRBD1. The ends lost 4 bases at V and 6 bases at J; junction bases unmatched: 10. This CDR3 has 15 residues. Germline V CDR1 and CDR2: LNHNV, YYDKDF (reference sequence). The CDR3 sequence: CATSTPGQGLVEQYF. As DNA, the CDR3 is TGTGCCACCAGCACACCGGGACAGGGACTTGTCGAGCAGTACTTC.

Turning to this clone: Other DNA sequences in the sample encode the same CDR3. J is TRBJ1-2 and V is TRBV12-3 or TRBV12-4; D possibly corresponds to TRBD1 (5 bases). The CDR3 loop spans 12 amino acids. Trimming took 3 bases from V and 5 from J, leaving 7 bases between them. The CDR3 is CASSFSGYGYTF. CDR3 bases: TGTGCCAGCAGTTTCTCAGGGTATGGCTACACCTTC.

The chain carries TRBV27 and TRBJ2-1, with D possibly being TRBD1 (6 bases). This CDR3 region has 12 residues. With 5 bases removed from V and 10 bases from J, the gap between germline ends came to 12 bases. Germline V gene lookup returns CDR1 MNHEY and CDR2 SMNVEV (reference sequence). The CDR3 region is CASSPARGEQFF. The CDR3 DNA is TGTGCCAGCAGTCCCGCCAGGGGAGAGCAGTTCTTC.

The rearrangement joins TRBV19 to TRBJ1-2; 10 bases agree with TRBD1. Trimming took 3 bases from V and 4 from J; bases not matched to a gene: 8. This CDR3 is built from 16 residues. The germline gives CDR1 LNHDA, CDR2 SQIVND (reference sequence). The chain's CDR3 is CASSITRDRGIYGYTF. The CDR3 DNA reads as TGTGCCAGTAGTATTACCCGGGACAGGGGCATCTATGGCTACACCTTC.

This sequence joins TRBV24-1 and TRBJ1-2; D may be TRBD1 (5 bases). The germline gives CDR1 KGHDR, CDR2 SFDVKD. This CDR3 is 13 amino acids long. Trimming pared 3 bases from V and 7 bases from J, leaving 11 bases between. The CDR3 reads CATSDLGVRGYTF. CDR3 DNA sequence: TGTGCCACCAGTGATCTAGGGGTTCGTGGCTACACCTTC.

This chain uses TRBV4-3 with TRBJ2-7; TRBD2 aligns across 7 bases. Germline CDR1 reads LGHNA; CDR2 reads YSLEER. This CDR3 comprises 16 residues. After removal of 6 bases from V and 3 bases from J, the junction contained 14 bases not matched to a gene. The CDR3 DNA sequence: TGCGCCAGCAGTCCGGCTCTTGTGGCGGGGGACTACGAGCAGTACTTC. It is translated as CASSPALVAGDYEQYF.

This clone has a single count. The rearrangement links TRBV14 to TRBJ1-2, with TRBD1 matching over 8 bases. Losses at the gene ends were 4 bases for V and 5 bases for J; bases not matched to a gene: 6. Germline values: CDR1 SGHDN, CDR2 FVKESK. The CDR3 sequence is 14 residues long. This CDR3 is CASSPRDRRYGYTF. The CDR3 DNA follows: TGTGCCAGCAGCCCTCGGGACAGGAGATATGGCTACACCTTC.

The chain links TRBV10-3 to TRBJ1-4; possibly TRBD1 for D (6 bases). Germline V gives CDR1 ENHRY, CDR2 SYGVKD. With 10 bases removed from V and 7 bases from J, the gap between germline ends came to 16 bases. The CDR3 consists of 13 residues. The DNA for the CDR3 is TGTGCCAGTGCAGGGGCAGAGGGTGAAAAACTGTTTTTT. Translating it yields CASAGAEGEKLFF.

V and J are TRBV18 and TRBJ1-2; 7 bases agree with TRBD1. CDR1 and CDR2 (germline): KGHSH, LQKENI. V lost 8 bases to trimming and J lost 4 bases; unmatched junction nucleotides: 7. The CDR3 length is 13 residues. In DNA form, the CDR3 reads TGTGCCAGCGCCACAGGGGATAGCTATGGCTACACCTTC. Translation gives CASATGDSYGYTF.

The J gene is TRBJ1-6, the V gene TRBV19; 7 bases are shared with TRBD1. With 4 bases clipped from V and 10 bases from J, the junction kept 4 bases outside the gene matches. Germline CDR1 LNHDA, CDR2 SQIVND (reference sequence). The CDR3 runs 13 residues. The chain's CDR3 is CASSTDRDSPLHF. The CDR3 DNA is TGTGCCAGTAGTACCGACAGGGACTCACCCCTCCACTTT.

The chain uses TRBV11-2 and TRBJ2-7, with D uncertain. In germline, CDR1 is SGHAT, CDR2 FQNNGV. This CDR3 is 10 amino acids long. The germline V and J ends were trimmed by 5 bases and 3 bases, with 2 bases remaining between them. CDR3 DNA sequence: TGTGCCAGCAGCCACTACGAGCAGTACTTC. Translating gives CASSHYEQYF.

The CDR3 DNA reads as TGTGCCAGCAGCTTAGCGGTCAGGGATACGCAGTATTTT. It encodes CASSLAVRDTQYF. The chain joins TRBV7-8 to TRBJ2-3; D not resolved. Germline V lookup: CDR1 SGHVS, CDR2 FQNEAQ. This CDR3 has 13 amino acids. Trimming pared 0 bases from V and 6 bases from J, leaving 7 bases between.

The chain carries TRBV29-1 and TRBJ2-1; tentative D call: TRBD2 (5 bases). With 2 bases removed from V and 8 bases from J, the gap between germline ends came to 10 bases. Germline CDR1 reads SQVTM; CDR2 reads ANQGSEA. The CDR3 runs to 12 residues. CDR3 nucleotide sequence: TGCAGCGTTGAAATACTTAGCGATGAGCAGTTCTTC. Amino acid sequence: CSVEILSDEQFF.

On this clone itself: The same CDR3 also results from other DNA sequences found in this sample. The gene calls are TRBV3-1 (or the pseudogene TRBV3-2) and TRBJ2-3, with D unresolved. CDR1 and CDR2 from the germline V gene are LGHDT and YNNKEL (reference sequence). The V gene lost 6 bases and the J gene lost 3 bases, with 4 bases spanning the gap. CDR3 length: 11 residues. CDR3 nucleotides: TGTGCCAGCAGTCTTACAGATACGCAGTATTTT. It specifies CASSLTDTQYF.

This clone was observed once. The chain employs TRBV28 and TRBJ1-4; D perhaps matches TRBD1 (6 bases). The CDR3 spans 14 residues. CDR1 is MDHEN and CDR2 is SYDVKM in the germline V gene. Trimming took off 3 bases at V and 7 bases at J, with 12 bases between the two ends. The CDR3 nucleotides are TGTGCCAGCAGTTTCACGGGAGGGGGTGAAAAACTGTTTTTT. It translates to CASSFTGGGEKLFF.

CDR3 sequence reads: CASSSGQESTYEQYF. CDR3 nucleotide sequence: TGCGCCAGCAGCTCGGGACAGGAGTCAACCTACGAGCAGTACTTC. The V gene is TRBV5-1, the J gene TRBJ2-7, with 8 bases lining up with TRBD1. This CDR3 region has 15 residues. After removal of 3 bases from V and 2 bases from J, the junction contained 7 bases not matched to a gene. Germline values: CDR1 SGHRS, CDR2 YFSETQ.

CDR3 protein: CASSKRTAGTGVYGYTF. The CDR3 nucleotides read TGTGCCAGCAGCAAGAGGACAGCCGGGACAGGGGTCTATGGCTACACCTTC. The rearrangement links TRBV21-1 to TRBJ1-2; the DNA was not used to check the table's D call, TRBD1. TRBV21-1 represents a pseudogene. There are 17 residues in the CDR3.